Each of the 13 T cell receptor beta chains below was sequenced from the same sample in a study of blood T cells in healthy people across ages (dated by TCRdb to about 2015). The library was made by 5' RACE. Sequencing was carried out with an Illumina HiSeq 2500. A second PCR of roughly 7 to 12 cycles was run with a J-beta primer mix and a sample-barcoded 5' primer. In-frame beta chains were kept once TCRdb had trimmed the public reads at Q25 with fastp and called clones with MiXCR. Rows with one shared CDR3 protein collapse into an entry with the most common genes and DNA. This sample comprises about 730,000 distinct CDR3 sequences, 40% to 45% of them detected only once. The ten most abundant clones make up around 20% of the sample. Sequencing was performed on blood. The receptors shown here come from an older woman in good health.

This clonotype was seen repeatedly, ten times or more. The gene calls are TRBV28 and TRBJ1-2; D gene uncertain. The CDR3 extends over 13 amino acids. Trimming removed 3 bases at V and 2 bases at J, with 7 bases between. The V gene's germline CDR1 is MDHEN and CDR2 SYDVKM. CDR3 residues: CASSFEQNYGYTF. In DNA form, the CDR3 reads TGTGCCAGCAGTTTCGAACAGAACTATGGCTACACCTTC.

The chain recombines TRBV25-1 with TRBJ1-4; the match to TRBD1 covers 10 bases. Germline V lookup: CDR1 MGHDK, CDR2 SYGVNS. With V trimmed by 2 bases and J by 9 bases, 9 bases remained unmatched. The CDR3 extends over 16 amino acids. The CDR3 is CASSEPTTTGGQKLFF. CDR3 coding DNA: TGTGCCAGCAGTGAACCCACTACGACAGGGGGCCAAAAACTGTTTTTT.

V gene TRBV7-2 combines with J gene TRBJ1-1; 9 bases agree with TRBD1. V lost 4 bases to trimming and J lost 11 bases; unmatched junction nucleotides: 5. There are 12 residues in the CDR3. Per the germline V gene, CDR1 is SGHTA and CDR2 is FQGNSA. DNA of the CDR3: TGTGCCAGCAGCTGGACAGGGGAGGGGGCTTTCTTT. This codes for CASSWTGEGAFF. The full variable domain, completed using reference TRBV7-2 and TRBJ1-1, is GAGVSQSPSNKVTEKGKDVELRCDPISGHTALYWYRQSLGQGLEFLIYFQGNSAPDKSGLPSDRFSAERTGGSVSTLTIQRTQQEDSAVYLCASSWTGEGAFFGQGTRLTVV.

J is TRBJ2-1 and V is TRBV7-2; D uncertain. Germline-derived CDR1 and CDR2 are SGHTA and FQGNSA. Trimming shortened V by 2 bases and J by 0 bases, and 11 bases separated the two germline ends. This CDR3 has 16 amino acids. For the CDR3, the DNA is TGTGCCAGCAGCTTAACTCCCCGCAGCTCCTACAATGAGCAGTTCTTC. As protein: CASSLTPRSSYNEQFF.

This clonotype was seen a few times. The chain uses TRBV9 and TRBJ2-7, with 10 bases fitting TRBD1. Per the germline V gene, CDR1 is SGDLS and CDR2 is YYNGEE. The CDR3 runs to 14 residues. After removal of 4 bases from V and 4 bases from J, the junction contained 5 bases not matched to a gene. CDR3 residues: CASSLGQGEYEQYF. The CDR3 nucleotides read TGTGCCAGCAGCTTAGGACAGGGGGAGTACGAGCAGTACTTC.

Turning to this clonotype: A much larger clone differs by one base, so this may be a read error. The chain employs TRBV29-1 and TRBJ2-5, with D hard to call. The CDR3 contains 12 residues. Trimming removed 3 bases from V and 11 bases from J, with 16 bases in between. The germline CDR1 and CDR2 sequences are SQVTM and ANQGSEA. The CDR3 is CSVDRPDNEQYF. The CDR3, as DNA: TGCAGCGTTGACAGACCCGACAATGAGCAGTACTTC.

The rearrangement links TRBV15 to TRBJ2-3; D unclear. The germline V gene has CDR1 LNHNV and CDR2 YYDKDF (reference sequence). Trimming pared 6 bases from V and 5 bases from J, leaving 12 bases between. The CDR3 has 13 amino acids. This CDR3 reads CATSTESQDTQYF. CDR3 coding DNA: TGTGCCACCAGTACAGAATCACAAGATACGCAGTATTTT.

This clonotype was seen only once. The chain carries TRBV6-1 and TRBJ2-2; maybe TRBD1 (5 bases). The germline CDR1 and CDR2 sequences are MNHNS and SASEGT. Trimming removed 4 bases from V and 3 bases from J, with 15 bases in between. The CDR3 contains 16 residues. The CDR3 bases are TGTGCCAGCAGTGTCTTGTGGCAGGGTGACACCGGGGAGCTGTTTTTT. It translates to CASSVLWQGDTGELFF.

This chain joins TRBV6-1 and TRBJ2-5; TRBD2 matches 8 bases. Trimming cost V 6 bases and J 0 bases; bases outside gene matches: 12. The CDR3 runs to 17 residues. Germline V gene data show CDR1 as MNHNS and CDR2 as SASEGT. The DNA for the CDR3 is TGTGCCAGCAGAACAGAGGGAGCGGGAGCGTACCAAGAGACCCAGTACTTC. This gives the protein CASRTEGAGAYQETQYF.

The rearrangement joins TRBV3-1 to TRBJ1-1; 9 nucleotides align to TRBD1. V dropped 0 bases and J dropped 4; count of bases not matched to a gene: 6. Germline CDR1 reads LGHDT; CDR2 reads YNNKEL (reference sequence). The CDR3 has 16 residues. The CDR3 sequence is CASSQDLGQGTTEAFF. In DNA form, the CDR3 reads TGTGCCAGCAGCCAAGATCTCGGACAGGGGACCACTGAAGCTTTCTTT. Combining the CDR3 with reference TRBV3-1 and TRBJ1-1 gives the whole variable domain DTAVSQTPKYLVTQMGNDKSIKCEQNLGHDTMYWYKQDSKKFLKIMFSYNNKELIINETVPNRFSPKSPDKAHLNLHINSLELGDSAVYFCASSQDLGQGTTEAFFGQGTRLTVV.

The V and J genes are TRBV9 and TRBJ2-5; 9 bases fit TRBD1. The CDR3 loop spans 15 amino acids. Trimming cost V 3 bases and J 11 bases; bases outside gene matches: 14. CDR1 is SGDLS and CDR2 is YYNGEE in the germline V gene. For the CDR3, the DNA is TGTGCCAGCAGCGAGGGGACAGGGTCGGGTAGTGAGCAGTACTTC. This encodes CASSEGTGSGSEQYF.

This clonotype has ten or more counts. The chain has TRBV4-2 and TRBJ1-6; TRBD1 might be the D (5 bases). Between the trimmed V and J ends, which lost 0 bases and 7 bases, there was a span of 13 bases. Germline lookup yields CDR1 LGHNA and CDR2 YNFKEQ. This CDR3 is built from 16 residues. CDR3 loop: CASSQEVAGHNSPLHF. The CDR3 DNA sequence: TGTGCCAGCAGCCAAGAAGTTGCAGGGCACAATTCACCCCTCCACTTT.

CDR3: CASSLEPSDAFF. In DNA form, the CDR3 reads TGTGCCAGCAGCTTGGAACCGTCCGATGCGTTCTTC. V usage is TRBV5-5 and J usage is TRBJ2-1, with D hard to call. V gave up 0 bases and J gave up 15 bases, with 13 bases separating them. Germline V lookup: CDR1 SGHKS, CDR2 YYEKEE (reference sequence). This CDR3 region has 12 residues.